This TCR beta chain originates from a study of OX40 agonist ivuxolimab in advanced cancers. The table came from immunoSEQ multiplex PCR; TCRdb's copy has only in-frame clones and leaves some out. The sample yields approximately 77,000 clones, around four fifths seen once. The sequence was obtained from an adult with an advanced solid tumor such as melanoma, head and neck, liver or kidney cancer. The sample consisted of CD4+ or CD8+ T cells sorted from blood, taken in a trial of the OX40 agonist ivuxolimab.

The CDR3 region has the DNA TGTGCCAGCAGCGAGGGTCCCACCGCATATGGCTACACCTTC. Its protein is CASSEGPTAYGYTF. This chain uses TRBV9 with TRBJ1-2; no reliable D call. The CDR3 consists of 14 residues. V gave up 3 bases and J gave up 5 bases, with 14 bases separating them. Germline V CDR1 and CDR2: SGDLS, YYNGEE.